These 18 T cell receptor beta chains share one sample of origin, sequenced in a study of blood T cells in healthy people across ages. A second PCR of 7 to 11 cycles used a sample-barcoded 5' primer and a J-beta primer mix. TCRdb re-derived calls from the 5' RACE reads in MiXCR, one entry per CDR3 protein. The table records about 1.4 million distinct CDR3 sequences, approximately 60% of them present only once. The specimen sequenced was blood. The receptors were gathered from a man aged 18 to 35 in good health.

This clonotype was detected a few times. The CDR3 sequence: CASSQVPGRNSPLHF. The CDR3, as DNA: TGCGCCAGCAGCCAAGTTCCAGGCCGAAATTCACCCCTCCACTTT. The chain is built from TRBV4-1 and TRBJ1-6; D unresolved. This CDR3 has 15 amino acids. Trimming shortened V by 1 base and J by 7 bases, and 11 bases separated the two germline ends. CDR1 is MGHRA, CDR2 YSYEKL, per germline.

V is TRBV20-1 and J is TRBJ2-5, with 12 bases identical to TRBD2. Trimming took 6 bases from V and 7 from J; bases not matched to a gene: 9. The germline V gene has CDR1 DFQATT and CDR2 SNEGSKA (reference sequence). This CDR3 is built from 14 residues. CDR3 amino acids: CSAGLAGTPGTQYF. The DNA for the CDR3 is TGCAGTGCAGGACTAGCGGGAACCCCGGGGACCCAGTACTTC.

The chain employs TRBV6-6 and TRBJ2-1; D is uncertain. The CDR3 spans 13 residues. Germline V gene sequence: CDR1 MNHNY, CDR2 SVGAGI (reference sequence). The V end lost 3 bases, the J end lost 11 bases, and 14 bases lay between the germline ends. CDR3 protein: CASSYRPQAQQFF. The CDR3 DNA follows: TGTGCCAGCAGTTATCGACCCCAAGCCCAGCAGTTCTTC.

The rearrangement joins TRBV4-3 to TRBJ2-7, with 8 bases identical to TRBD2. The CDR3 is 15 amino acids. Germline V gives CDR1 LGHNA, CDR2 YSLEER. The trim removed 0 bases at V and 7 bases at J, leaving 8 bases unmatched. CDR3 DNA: TGCGCCAGCAGCCAAGAAGCGGGACTAGTCTTGGAGCAGTACTTC. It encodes CASSQEAGLVLEQYF.

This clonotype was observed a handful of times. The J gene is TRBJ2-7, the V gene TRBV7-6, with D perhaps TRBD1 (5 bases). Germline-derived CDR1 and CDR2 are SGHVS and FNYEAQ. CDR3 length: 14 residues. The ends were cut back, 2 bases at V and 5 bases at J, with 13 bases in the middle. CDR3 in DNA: TGTGCCAGCAGCTTAAGTAGGGGTGCGGACGAGCAGTACTTC. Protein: CASSLSRGADEQYF.

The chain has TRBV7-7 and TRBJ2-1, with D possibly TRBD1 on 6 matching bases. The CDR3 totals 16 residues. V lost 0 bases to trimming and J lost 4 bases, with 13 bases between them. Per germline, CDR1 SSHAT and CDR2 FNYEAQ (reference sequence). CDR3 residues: CASSLALGGQYNEQFF. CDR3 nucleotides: TGTGCCAGCAGCTTAGCGCTTGGGGGCCAGTACAATGAGCAGTTCTTC.

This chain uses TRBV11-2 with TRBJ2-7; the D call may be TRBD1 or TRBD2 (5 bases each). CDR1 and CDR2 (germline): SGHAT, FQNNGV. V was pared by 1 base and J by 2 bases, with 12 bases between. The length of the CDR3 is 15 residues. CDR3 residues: CASSLAWDAAYEQYF. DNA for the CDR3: TGTGCCAGCAGCTTAGCCTGGGACGCAGCCTACGAGCAGTACTTC.

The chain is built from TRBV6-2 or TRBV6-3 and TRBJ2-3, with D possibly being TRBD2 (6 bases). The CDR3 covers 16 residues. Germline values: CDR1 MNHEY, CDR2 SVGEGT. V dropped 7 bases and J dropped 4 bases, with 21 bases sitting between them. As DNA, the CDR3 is TGTGCCAGCAAGATCCTTGCAGCGGGCCATGCAGATACGCAGTATTTT. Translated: CASKILAAGHADTQYF.

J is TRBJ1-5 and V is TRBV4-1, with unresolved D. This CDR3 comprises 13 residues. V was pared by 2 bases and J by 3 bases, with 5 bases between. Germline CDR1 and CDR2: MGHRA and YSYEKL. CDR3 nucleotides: TGCGCCAGCAGCCAACCTGACAATCAGCCCCAGCATTTT. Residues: CASSQPDNQPQHF.

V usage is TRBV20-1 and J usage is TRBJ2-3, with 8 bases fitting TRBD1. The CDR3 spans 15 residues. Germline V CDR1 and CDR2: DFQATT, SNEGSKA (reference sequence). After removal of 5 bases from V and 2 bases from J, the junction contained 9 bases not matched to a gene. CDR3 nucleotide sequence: TGCAGTGCTCCACCGGGACAGGTCCCCACAGATACGCAGTATTTT. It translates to CSAPPGQVPTDTQYF.

CDR3 nucleotides: TGCAGTGGGCGGGGATCCTACGAGCAGTACTTC. Translated, it gives CSGRGSYEQYF. The chain is built from TRBV20-1 and TRBJ2-7; the D gene is possibly TRBD2 (6 bases). The CDR3 loop spans 11 amino acids. Trimming cost V 7 bases and J 1 base, with 8 bases left between them. Germline V gene sequence: CDR1 DFQATT, CDR2 SNEGSKA (reference sequence).

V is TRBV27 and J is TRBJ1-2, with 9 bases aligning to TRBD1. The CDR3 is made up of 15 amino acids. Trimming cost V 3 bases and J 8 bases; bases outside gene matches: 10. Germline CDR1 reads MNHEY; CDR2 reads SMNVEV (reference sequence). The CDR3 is CASSLSWTGAPGYTF. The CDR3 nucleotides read TGTGCCAGCAGTTTGTCGTGGACAGGGGCGCCGGGCTACACCTTC.

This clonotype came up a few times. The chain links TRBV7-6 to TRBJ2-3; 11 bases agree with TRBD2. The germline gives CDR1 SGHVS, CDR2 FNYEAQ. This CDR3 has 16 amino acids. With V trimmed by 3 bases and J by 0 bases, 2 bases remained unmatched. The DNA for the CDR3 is TGTGCCAGCAGCTTGGCTAGCGGGGGGAGCACAGATACGCAGTATTTT. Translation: CASSLASGGSTDTQYF.

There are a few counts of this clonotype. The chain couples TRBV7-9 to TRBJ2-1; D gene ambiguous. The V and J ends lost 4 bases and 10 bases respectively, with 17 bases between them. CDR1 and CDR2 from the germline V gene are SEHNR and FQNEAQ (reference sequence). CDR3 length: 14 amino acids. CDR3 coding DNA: TGTGCCAGCAGCTCCTCGCACAATGTTCGGGAGCAGTTCTTC. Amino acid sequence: CASSSSHNVREQFF.

CDR3 nucleotide sequence: TGTGCCAGCAGCCTCGTTACAGGGGCAGGGAGCTCCTACGAGCAGTACTTC. Protein sequence: CASSLVTGAGSSYEQYF. The J gene is TRBJ2-7, the V gene TRBV5-5; 7 bases align to TRBD1. Trimming cost V 4 bases and J 0 bases; bases outside gene matches: 13. This CDR3 region has 17 residues. Germline CDR1 reads SGHKS; CDR2 reads YYEKEE (reference sequence).

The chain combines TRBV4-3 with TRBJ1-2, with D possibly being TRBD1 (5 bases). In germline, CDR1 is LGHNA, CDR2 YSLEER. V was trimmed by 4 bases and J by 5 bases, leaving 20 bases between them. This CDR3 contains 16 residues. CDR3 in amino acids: CASSPVRDVRVYGYTF. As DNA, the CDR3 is TGCGCCAGCAGCCCCGTAAGGGACGTTCGTGTATATGGCTACACCTTC.

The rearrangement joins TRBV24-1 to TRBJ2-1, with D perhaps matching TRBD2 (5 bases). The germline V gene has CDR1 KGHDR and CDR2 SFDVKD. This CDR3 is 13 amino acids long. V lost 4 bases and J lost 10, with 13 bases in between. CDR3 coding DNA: TGTGCCACCAGTGACCCCGGGGTAGGGGAGCAGTTCTTC. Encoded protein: CATSDPGVGEQFF.

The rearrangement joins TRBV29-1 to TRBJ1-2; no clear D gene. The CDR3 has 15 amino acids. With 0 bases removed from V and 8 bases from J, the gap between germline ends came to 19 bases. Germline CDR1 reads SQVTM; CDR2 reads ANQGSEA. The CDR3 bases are TGCAGCGTTGAAGATCGCGGGGATTCTGGCCAGGGCTACACCTTC. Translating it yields CSVEDRGDSGQGYTF.